The subject of this entry is one T cell receptor (beta chain). Clones were sequenced by immunoSEQ multiplex PCR, and TCRdb holds only the in-frame ones, with some missing. The sample carries under 100,000 clones, approximately 90% recorded once. The record originates from a study of control samples from healthy donors and cancer patients. In germline, CDR1 is LNHDA, CDR2 SQIVND (reference sequence). The CDR3 sequence is 12 residues long. Between the trimmed V and J ends, which lost 5 bases and 7 bases, there was a span of 9 bases. The TCR was taken from a woman in her 70s in good health. V usage is TRBV19 and J usage is TRBJ1-5; D is possibly TRBD1 (5 bases). Sequences were obtained from blood. CDR3 in amino acids: CASSAGRQPQHF. The CDR3 DNA sequence: TGTGCCAGTAGTGCAGGGAGGCAGCCCCAGCATTTT.